The 21 T cell receptor beta chains below all came from one sample that was sequenced in a study of response to subunit inactivated influenza vaccine. TCRdb used MiXCR to reprocess the RT-PCR reads, holding one entry per CDR3 protein. The repertoire holds about 570,000 distinct CDR3 sequences, with about 11% as singletons. A further study also used this sample, focusing on T cells expressing NK-cell markers. Per that paper: As the method of synthesis, 5'RACE template switching with UMIs yielded TCR beta cDNA.

Sequenced here: PBMCs from blood, sampled on the day of vaccination. Every receptor here comes from a man aged 50-60 years who received an inactivated influenza vaccine.

This chain joins TRBV18 and TRBJ2-7, with TRBD1 matching over 8 bases. Germline values: CDR1 KGHSH, CDR2 LQKENI. CDR3 length: 15 residues. J lost 1 base, V lost 3 bases, and 5 bases had no gene match. CDR3 protein: CASSPRQGLSYEQYF. CDR3 sequence (DNA): TGTGCCAGCTCACCTCGACAGGGGCTTTCCTACGAGCAGTACTTC.

The chain joins TRBV5-6 to TRBJ2-4; 8 bases align to TRBD1. With V trimmed by 4 bases and J by 6 bases, 15 bases remained unmatched. The germline gives CDR1 SGHDT, CDR2 YYEEEE. The CDR3 has 17 residues. For the CDR3, the DNA is TGTGCCAGCAGCACAGGGAATACACCGGGACAGGCAAACATTCAGTACTTC. Protein sequence: CASSTGNTPGQANIQYF.

This clonotype was recorded at least ten times. This rearrangement joins TRBV20-1 to TRBJ2-7; TRBD1 aligns across 7 bases. V was clipped by 4 bases and J by 0 bases; unmatched bases: 3. CDR3 length: 13 amino acids. Germline CDR1 and CDR2: DFQATT and SNEGSKA (reference sequence). DNA for the CDR3: TGCAGTGCTAACAGGGGACCCTCCTACGAGCAGTACTTC. Protein sequence: CSANRGPSYEQYF.

This clonotype occurred many times. The chain links TRBV3-1 to TRBJ2-3; tentative D call: TRBD1 (5 bases). The V and J ends lost 0 bases and 0 bases respectively, with 13 bases between them. Per germline, CDR1 LGHDT and CDR2 YNNKEL (reference sequence). The CDR3 sequence is 17 residues long. The CDR3 here is CASSQDSLTDSTDTQYF. The CDR3 DNA is TGTGCCAGCAGCCAAGACTCCTTGACAGATAGCACAGATACGCAGTATTTT.

The chain employs TRBV28 and TRBJ2-7; D remains unclear. Germline CDR1 and CDR2: MDHEN and SYDVKM. The V end was cut by 8 bases, the J end by 3 bases, with 14 bases between. The CDR3 consists of 13 residues. This CDR3 reads CASWTVRNYEQYF. The CDR3 nucleotides are TGTGCCAGCTGGACGGTAAGGAACTACGAGCAGTACTTC.

The V gene is TRBV5-1, the J gene TRBJ1-2; D is uncertain. Germline assignment: CDR1 SGHRS and CDR2 YFSETQ. V dropped 5 bases and J dropped 4 bases, with 9 bases sitting between them. This CDR3 comprises 12 residues. DNA of the CDR3: TGCGCCAGCAGTCCTAATAGCTATGGCTACACCTTC. It codes for CASSPNSYGYTF.

The chain uses TRBV29-1 and TRBJ2-5, with D maybe TRBD1 (5 bases). The CDR3 is 12 amino acids. Germline CDR1 reads SQVTM; CDR2 reads ANQGSEA. Trimming shortened V by 3 bases and J by 5 bases, and 10 bases separated the two germline ends. CDR3 sequence: CSVDRRAETQYF. CDR3 bases: TGCAGCGTTGATCGCAGGGCGGAGACCCAGTACTTC.

This clonotype was seen ten or more times. The rearrangement links TRBV5-1 to TRBJ2-7; D is ambiguous. The germline V gene has CDR1 SGHRS and CDR2 YFSETQ. This CDR3 has 13 amino acids. Trimming pared 0 bases from V and 3 bases from J, leaving 7 bases between. The CDR3 bases are TGCGCCAGCAGCTTGGATGGCAACTACGAGCAGTACTTC. It encodes CASSLDGNYEQYF.

The chain combines TRBV30 with TRBJ2-7; D remains unclear. Trimming took 1 base from V and 3 from J, leaving 4 bases between them. This CDR3 has 11 amino acids. Germline V gene data show CDR1 as GTSNPN and CDR2 as SVGIG (reference sequence). The CDR3 nucleotides are TGTGCCTGGAGTGCGGGCTACGAGCAGTACTTC. Translating gives CAWSAGYEQYF.

This clonotype came up a few times. The gene calls are TRBV7-3 and TRBJ2-3; a possible D gene is TRBD1 (5 bases). The germline V gene encodes CDR1 SGHTA and CDR2 FQGTGA. V lost 1 base and J lost 0, with 14 bases in between. The CDR3 contains 17 residues. The CDR3 DNA sequence: TGTGCCAGCAGCTTAAAAGGTCCAGGGCCTAGCACAGATACGCAGTATTTT. Translated, it gives CASSLKGPGPSTDTQYF.

This clonotype was seen more than once but under ten times. V and J are TRBV10-3 and TRBJ2-3; TRBD1 matches at 10 bases. Germline loops: CDR1 ENHRY, CDR2 SYGVKD. The CDR3 contains 15 residues. With 6 bases clipped from V and 2 bases from J, the junction kept 5 bases outside the gene matches. The CDR3 coding sequence is TGTGCCATCAGAACCGGGACAGGGGCCACAGATACGCAGTATTTT. Its protein product is CAIRTGTGATDTQYF.

This clonotype has just a few counts. The CDR3 bases are TGTGCCAGCTCACCCTATTCACGCGGGGGTGAGACCCAGTACTTC. Amino acid sequence: CASSPYSRGGETQYF. The rearrangement links TRBV18 to TRBJ2-5; 7 nucleotides agree with TRBD2. This CDR3 spans 15 amino acids. Germline loops: CDR1 KGHSH, CDR2 LQKENI. With 3 bases clipped from V and 5 bases from J, the junction kept 9 bases outside the gene matches.

In this sample, this clonotype turned up a few times. As DNA, the CDR3 is TGTGCCAGCAGCCAAGCGATAAGCGGGGCCTTCACAGATACGCAGTATTTT. It codes for CASSQAISGAFTDTQYF. This chain joins TRBV4-2 and TRBJ2-3; TRBD2 aligns across 7 bases. In germline, CDR1 is LGHNA, CDR2 YNFKEQ. This CDR3 spans 17 amino acids. Unmatched junction bases numbered 9, after V lost 1 base and J lost 2 bases.

This clonotype has at least ten counts. This sequence joins TRBV27 and TRBJ1-6; D is ambiguous. This CDR3 spans 15 amino acids. The V and J ends lost 0 bases and 8 bases respectively, with 11 bases between them. Per germline, CDR1 MNHEY and CDR2 SMNVEV (reference sequence). CDR3 region: CASSLSARNYSPLHF. As DNA, the CDR3 is TGTGCCAGCAGTTTATCGGCCAGGAATTATTCACCCCTCCACTTT.

The chain recombines TRBV5-1 with TRBJ2-5; TRBD1 matches at 9 bases. This CDR3 region has 16 residues. In germline, CDR1 is SGHRS, CDR2 YFSETQ. Trimming cost V 2 bases and J 4 bases; bases outside gene matches: 9. DNA of the CDR3: TGCGCCAGCAGCTTTGTGGGACAGGGTAGAGGAGAGACCCAGTACTTC. This translates into CASSFVGQGRGETQYF.

The rearrangement joins TRBV7-2 to TRBJ2-7, with D maybe TRBD2 (7 bases). CDR3 length: 14 residues. CDR1 and CDR2 (germline): SGHTA, FQGNSA. V gave up 2 bases and J gave up 2 bases, with 10 bases separating them. The CDR3 spells CASSLSGTPYEQYF. The CDR3 bases are TGTGCCAGCAGCTTAAGCGGGACACCCTACGAGCAGTACTTC.

This clonotype was observed at least ten times. The chain links TRBV5-1 to TRBJ2-3, with unresolved D. The CDR3 runs to 15 residues. Trimming removed 1 base from V and 3 bases from J, with 12 bases in between. In germline, CDR1 is SGHRS, CDR2 YFSETQ. CDR3 nucleotide sequence: TGCGCCAGCAGCTTGATGGGTTACCCGACAGATACGCAGTATTTT. Its translation is CASSLMGYPTDTQYF.

V and J are TRBV20-1 and TRBJ2-4, with TRBD2 as a possible D gene (6 bases). Trimming shortened V by 6 bases and J by 4 bases, and 13 bases separated the two germline ends. This CDR3 region has 13 residues. Per germline, CDR1 DFQATT and CDR2 SNEGSKA (reference sequence). This chain's CDR3 is CSAQGLLKNIQYF. Written as DNA, the CDR3 is TGCAGTGCCCAGGGACTTCTGAAAAACATTCAGTACTTC.

This clonotype occurred a few times. The chain joins TRBV10-2 to TRBJ2-5; D is ambiguous. The CDR3 sequence is 15 residues long. V lost 4 bases and J 2 bases, leaving 14 bases between the germline ends. Germline V gene data show CDR1 as WSHSY and CDR2 as SAAADI. The CDR3 region has the DNA TGCGCCAGCAGTGTAGTAACGGAGCGACAAGAGACCCAGTACTTC. Residues: CASSVVTERQETQYF.

This clonotype was found a few times. A much bigger clone sits one base away, suggesting this may be a read error. The chain has TRBV6-1 and TRBJ2-5; TRBD1 matches at 7 bases. Looked up from germline, CDR1 is MNHNS and CDR2 is SASEGT. V dropped 3 bases and J dropped 6; count of bases not matched to a gene: 7. This CDR3 comprises 14 residues. In DNA, the CDR3 is TGTGCCAGCAGTGATTGGGACAGTCAAAAGACCCAGTACTTC. Encoded protein: CASSDWDSQKTQYF.

This clonotype was picked up a small number of times. This chain joins TRBV9 and TRBJ2-1, with 8 bases identical to TRBD2. This CDR3 has 12 residues. V gave up 1 base and J gave up 16 bases; unmatched junction bases: 7. In germline, CDR1 is SGDLS, CDR2 YYNGEE. CDR3 amino acids: CASSVYRGGLFF. DNA of the CDR3: TGTGCCAGCAGCGTATACCGCGGGGGGCTCTTCTTC.